This T cell receptor (beta chain) was profiled in a study of T cells in Graves' hyperthyroidism and ophthalmopathy. Study-wide results and limits: A 13 V-J model separated ophthalmopathy from stable hyperthyroidism. Most thyroid-expanded clonotypes above 0.001 were also found in blood.

Criteria for exclusion of patients were uncontrolled infection, other autoimmune disease, pregnancy or lactation. PBMCs came from roughly 10 ml fresh peripheral blood. This clonotype was observed a handful of times. Its target is not known. RNA transcripts served as the template for amplifying TCR beta CDR3 regions. TCR CDR3 underwent first-round RT-PCR with the HTBI primer set. TCRdb re-called the multiplex PCR reads with MiXCR, one entry per CDR3 protein. Among around 500,000 distinct CDR3 sequences listed, less than 15% were seen once. The CDR3 loop spans 13 amino acids. The V gene lost 2 bases and the J gene lost 6 bases, with 11 bases spanning the gap. Per the germline V gene, CDR1 is MGHDK and CDR2 is SYGVNS.

This TCR was sampled from a woman in her thirties or forties with Graves' hyperthyroidism. V gene TRBV25-1 combines with J gene TRBJ2-7; perhaps TRBD2 as D (6 bases). The sample consisted of blood. CDR3 protein: CASSEPSGGEQYF. The CDR3 DNA follows: TGTGCCAGCAGTGAACCATCCGGGGGCGAGCAGTACTTC.